Presented here are 8 T cell receptor beta chains from one specimen sequenced in a study of control samples from healthy donors and cancer patients. Sequenced by immunoSEQ multiplex PCR; TCRdb stores in-frame clones only, minus some. Among around 80,000 clones listed, just under 90% were seen once. The sequencing sample was made of blood. These receptors were obtained from a middle-aged man in good health.

The rearrangement joins TRBV9 to TRBJ1-6, with TRBD1 as a possible D gene (5 bases). Between the trimmed V and J ends, which lost 0 bases and 9 bases, there was a span of 7 bases. This CDR3 spans 13 amino acids. CDR1 SGDLS and CDR2 YYNGEE come from the germline V gene. The CDR3 is CASSVGDLSPLHF. The CDR3 coding sequence is TGTGCCAGCAGCGTAGGGGACCTTTCACCCCTCCACTTT.

The chain has TRBV29-1 and TRBJ1-2; no definite D call. V shed 5 bases and J shed 3 bases, with 10 bases lying between them. The germline V gene encodes CDR1 SQVTM and CDR2 ANQGSEA. The length of the CDR3 is 12 residues. The CDR3 coding sequence is TGCAGCGTTCCCGGGAGCGACTATGGCTACACCTTC. Protein sequence: CSVPGSDYGYTF.

The sample holds one count of this clone. The rearrangement uses TRBV9 and TRBJ2-7; D is tentatively TRBD1 or TRBD2 (5 bases each). This CDR3 has 14 amino acids. With 3 bases removed from V and 2 bases from J, the gap between germline ends came to 12 bases. Looked up from germline, CDR1 is SGDLS and CDR2 is YYNGEE. The CDR3 nucleotides are TGTGCCAGCAGCGAGGGGACCGTCGCCTACGAGCAGTACTTC. This gives the protein CASSEGTVAYEQYF. Based on the CDR3 plus reference TRBV9 and TRBJ2-7, the full variable domain is DSGVTQTPKHLITATGQRVTLRCSPRSGDLSVYWYQQSLDQGLQFLIQYYNGEERAKGNILERFSAQQFPDLHSELNLSSLELGDSALYFCASSEGTVAYEQYFGPGTRLTVT.

The DNA for the CDR3 is TGCAGTGCTAGTTGGAGTAGAACAACAGTGAGCTATGGCTACACCTTC. Amino acid sequence: CSASWSRTTVSYGYTF. The rearrangement links TRBV20-1 to TRBJ1-2, with D uncertain. The germline V gene encodes CDR1 DFQATT and CDR2 SNEGSKA (reference sequence). Trimming pared 3 bases from V and 4 bases from J, leaving 21 bases between. The CDR3 has 16 amino acids.

J is TRBJ1-1 and V is TRBV15; D is unresolved. The CDR3 length is 13 residues. Germline values: CDR1 LNHNV, CDR2 YYDKDF (reference sequence). Deletions cut 4 bases from V and 0 bases from J, with 6 bases between. The chain's CDR3 is CATSIIMNTEAFF. In DNA form, the CDR3 reads TGTGCCACCAGCATTATAATGAACACTGAAGCTTTCTTT. Full variable domain (outside the CDR3, taken from reference TRBV15 and TRBJ1-1): DAMVIQNPRYQVTQFGKPVTLSCSQTLNHNVMYWYQQKSSQAPKLLFHYYDKDFNNEADTPDNFQSRRPNTSFCFLDIRSPGLGDTAMYLCATSIIMNTEAFFGQGTRLTVV.

The rearrangement uses TRBV6-5 and TRBJ1-1, with 7 nucleotides matching TRBD1. Germline V lookup: CDR1 MNHEY, CDR2 SVGAGI. CDR3 length: 14 residues. Trimming cost V 6 bases and J 1 base; bases outside gene matches: 5. In DNA form, the CDR3 reads TGTGCCAGCAGATACAGGGGACCGAACACTGAAGCTTTCTTT. As protein: CASRYRGPNTEAFF.

The J gene is TRBJ2-5, the V gene TRBV12-5; a possible D gene is TRBD2 (5 bases). Germline V lookup: CDR1 LGHNT, CDR2 FRNRAP. V gave up 6 bases and J gave up 4 bases, with 9 bases separating them. The CDR3 totals 12 residues. CDR3 bases: TGTGCTAGTGGCGGGGAATCAGAGACCCAGTACTTC. Translated: CASGGESETQYF.

The J gene is TRBJ1-3, the V gene TRBV6-5; D is undetermined. Germline CDR1 MNHEY, CDR2 SVGAGI. CDR3 length: 14 amino acids. V was cut by 4 bases and J by 0 bases, with 7 bases left in between. The CDR3 loop is CASSSPSSGNTIYF. The CDR3 nucleotides are TGTGCCAGCAGTTCCCCTAGCTCTGGAAACACCATATATTTT.